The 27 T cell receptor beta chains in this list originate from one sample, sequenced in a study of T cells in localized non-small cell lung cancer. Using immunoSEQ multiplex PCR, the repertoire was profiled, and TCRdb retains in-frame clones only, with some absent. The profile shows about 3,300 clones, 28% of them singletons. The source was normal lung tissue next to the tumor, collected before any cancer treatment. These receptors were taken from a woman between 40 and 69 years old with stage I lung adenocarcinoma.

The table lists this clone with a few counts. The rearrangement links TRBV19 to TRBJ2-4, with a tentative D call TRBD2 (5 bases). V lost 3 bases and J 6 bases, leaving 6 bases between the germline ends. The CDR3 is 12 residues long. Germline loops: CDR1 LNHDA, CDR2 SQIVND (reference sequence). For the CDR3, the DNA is TGTGCCAGTAGTATGGGGAGAAACATTCAGTACTTC. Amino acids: CASSMGRNIQYF.

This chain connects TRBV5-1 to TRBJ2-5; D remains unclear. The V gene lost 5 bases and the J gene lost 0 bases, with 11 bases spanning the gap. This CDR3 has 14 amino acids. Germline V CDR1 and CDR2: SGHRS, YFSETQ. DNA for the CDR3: TGCGCCAGCAGTATCAACCCGGACCAAGAGACCCAGTACTTC. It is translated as CASSINPDQETQYF.

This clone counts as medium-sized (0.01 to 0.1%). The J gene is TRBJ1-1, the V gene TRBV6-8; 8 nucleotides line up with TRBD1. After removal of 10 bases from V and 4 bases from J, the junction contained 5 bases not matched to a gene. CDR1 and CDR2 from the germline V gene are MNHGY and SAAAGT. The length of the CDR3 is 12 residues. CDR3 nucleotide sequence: TGTGCCACCAGGACAGGGCTCACTGAAGCTTTCTTT. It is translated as CATRTGLTEAFF.

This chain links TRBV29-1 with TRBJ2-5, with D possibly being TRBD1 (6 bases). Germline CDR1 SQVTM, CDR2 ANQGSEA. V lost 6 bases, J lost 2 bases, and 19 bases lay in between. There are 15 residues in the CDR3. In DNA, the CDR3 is TGCAGCGTCACCCGGGCAGGGGCGAGGCAAGAGACCCAGTACTTC. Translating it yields CSVTRAGARQETQYF.

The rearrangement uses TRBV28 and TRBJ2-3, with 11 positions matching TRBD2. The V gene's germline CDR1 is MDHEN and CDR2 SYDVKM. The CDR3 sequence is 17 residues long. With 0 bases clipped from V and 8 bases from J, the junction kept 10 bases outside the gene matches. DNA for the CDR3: TGTGCCAGCAGTTTATGGGGTACTAGCGGGAGTGAGGGTACGCAGTATTTT. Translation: CASSLWGTSGSEGTQYF.

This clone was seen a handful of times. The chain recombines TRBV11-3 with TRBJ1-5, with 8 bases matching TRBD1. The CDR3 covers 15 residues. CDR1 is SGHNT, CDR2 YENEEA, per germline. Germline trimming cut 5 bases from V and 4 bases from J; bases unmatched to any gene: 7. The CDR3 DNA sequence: TGTGCCAGCAGCGGACAGGGAAAGGGGAATCAGCCCCAGCATTTT. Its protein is CASSGQGKGNQPQHF.

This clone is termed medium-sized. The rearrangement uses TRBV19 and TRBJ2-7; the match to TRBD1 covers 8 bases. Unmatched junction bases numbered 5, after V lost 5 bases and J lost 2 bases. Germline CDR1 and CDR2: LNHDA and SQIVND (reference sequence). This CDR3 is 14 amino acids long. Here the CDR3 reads CASSSHRGAYEQYF. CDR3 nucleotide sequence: TGTGCCAGTAGTTCACACAGGGGGGCCTACGAGCAGTACTTC.

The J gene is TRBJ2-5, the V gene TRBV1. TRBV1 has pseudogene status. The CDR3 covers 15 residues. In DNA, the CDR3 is TGCGCCAGCAGCCAAGCGGGGGCGGCAATTGAGACCCAGTACTTC. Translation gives CASSQAGAAIETQYF.

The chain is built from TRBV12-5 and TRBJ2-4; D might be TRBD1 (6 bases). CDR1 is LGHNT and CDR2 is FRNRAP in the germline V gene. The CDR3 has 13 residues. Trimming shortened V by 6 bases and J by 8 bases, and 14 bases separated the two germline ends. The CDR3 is CASGNRDVDIQYF. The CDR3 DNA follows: TGTGCTAGTGGAAACAGGGACGTGGACATTCAGTACTTC.

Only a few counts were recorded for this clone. CDR3 coding DNA: TGTGCCAGCAGCCAATCGGTGGGACAGGGAGGGTTCTTC. Translation gives CASSQSVGQGGFF. The chain is built from TRBV16 and TRBJ2-1; 9 bases fit TRBD1. Germline CDR1 reads KGHSY; CDR2 reads FQNENV. V lost 0 bases, J lost 15 bases, and 6 bases stayed unmatched. The CDR3 sequence is 13 residues long. The full variable domain, with the rest looked up from reference TRBV16 and TRBJ2-1, is GEEVAQTPKHLVRGEGQKAKLYCAPIKGHSYVFWYQQVLKNEFKFLISFQNENVFDETGMPKERFSAKCLPNSPCSLEIQATKLEDSAVYFCASSQSVGQGGFFGPGTRLTVL.

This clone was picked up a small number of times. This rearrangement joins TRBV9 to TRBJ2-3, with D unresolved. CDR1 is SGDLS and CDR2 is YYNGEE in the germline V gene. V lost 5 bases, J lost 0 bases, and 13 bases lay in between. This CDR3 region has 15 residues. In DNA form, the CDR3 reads TGTGCCAGCAGACCTAGTAGTAGGAGCACAGATACGCAGTATTTT. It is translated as CASRPSSRSTDTQYF. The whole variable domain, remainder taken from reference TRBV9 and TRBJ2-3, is DSGVTQTPKHLITATGQRVTLRCSPRSGDLSVYWYQQSLDQGLQFLIQYYNGEERAKGNILERFSAQQFPDLHSELNLSSLELGDSALYFCASRPSSRSTDTQYFGPGTRLTVL.

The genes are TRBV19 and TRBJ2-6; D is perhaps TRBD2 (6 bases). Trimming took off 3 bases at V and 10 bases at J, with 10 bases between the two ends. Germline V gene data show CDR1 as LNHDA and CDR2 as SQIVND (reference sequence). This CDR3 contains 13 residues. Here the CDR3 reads CASSIGGLNVLTF. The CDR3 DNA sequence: TGTGCCAGTAGTATTGGGGGGTTAAACGTCCTGACTTTC. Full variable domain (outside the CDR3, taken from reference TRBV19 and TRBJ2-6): DGGITQSPKYLFRKEGQNVTLSCEQNLNHDAMYWYRQDPGQGLRLIYYSQIVNDFQKGDIAEGYSVSREKKESFPLTVTSAQKNPTAFYLCASSIGGLNVLTFGAGSRLTVL.

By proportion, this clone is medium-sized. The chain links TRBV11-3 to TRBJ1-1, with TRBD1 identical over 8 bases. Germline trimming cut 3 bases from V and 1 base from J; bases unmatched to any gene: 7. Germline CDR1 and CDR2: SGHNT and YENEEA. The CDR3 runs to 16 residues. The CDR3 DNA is TGTGCCAGCAGCTTGGTTCCGGACAGGGAGAACACTGAAGCTTTCTTT. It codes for CASSLVPDRENTEAFF.

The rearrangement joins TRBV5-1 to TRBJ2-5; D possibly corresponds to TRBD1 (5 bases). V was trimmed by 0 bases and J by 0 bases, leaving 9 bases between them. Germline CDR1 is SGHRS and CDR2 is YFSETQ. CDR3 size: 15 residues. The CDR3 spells CASSLGWTNQETQYF. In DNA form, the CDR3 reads TGCGCCAGCAGCTTGGGATGGACAAACCAAGAGACCCAGTACTTC.

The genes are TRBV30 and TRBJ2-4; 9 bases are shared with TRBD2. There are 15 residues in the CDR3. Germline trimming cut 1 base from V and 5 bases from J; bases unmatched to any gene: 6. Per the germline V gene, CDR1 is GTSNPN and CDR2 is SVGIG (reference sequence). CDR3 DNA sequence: TGTGCCTGGAGTGCAAAGGGACTAGCAGAAAACATTCAGTACTTC. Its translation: CAWSAKGLAENIQYF.

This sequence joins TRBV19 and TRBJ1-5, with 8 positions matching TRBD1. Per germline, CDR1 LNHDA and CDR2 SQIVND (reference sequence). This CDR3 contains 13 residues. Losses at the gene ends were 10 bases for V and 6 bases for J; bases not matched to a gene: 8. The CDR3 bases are TGTGCCACCGGACAGGGCCCGGGTCAGCCCCAGCATTTT. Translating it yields CATGQGPGQPQHF.

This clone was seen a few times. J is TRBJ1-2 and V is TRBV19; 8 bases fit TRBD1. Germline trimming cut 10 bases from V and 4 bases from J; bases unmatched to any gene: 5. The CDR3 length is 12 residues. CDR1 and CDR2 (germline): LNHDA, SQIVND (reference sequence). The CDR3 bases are TGTGCCATCAGGGGGCCTGCCTATGGCTACACCTTC. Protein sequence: CAIRGPAYGYTF.

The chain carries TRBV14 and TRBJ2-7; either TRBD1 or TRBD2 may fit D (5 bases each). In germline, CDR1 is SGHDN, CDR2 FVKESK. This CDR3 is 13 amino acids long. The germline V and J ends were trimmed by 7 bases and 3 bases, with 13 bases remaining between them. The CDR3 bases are TGTGCCAGCAACAACTGGGGGAGCTACGAGCAGTACTTC. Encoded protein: CASNNWGSYEQYF.

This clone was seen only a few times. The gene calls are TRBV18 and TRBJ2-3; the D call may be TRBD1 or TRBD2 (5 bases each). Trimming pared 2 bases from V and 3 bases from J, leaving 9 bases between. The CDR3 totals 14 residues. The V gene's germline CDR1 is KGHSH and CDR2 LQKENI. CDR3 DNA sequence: TGTGCCAGCTCACCATCGAGGGGAACAGATACGCAGTATTTT. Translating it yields CASSPSRGTDTQYF. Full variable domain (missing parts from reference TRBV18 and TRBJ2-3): NAGVMQNPRHLVRRRGQEARLRCSPMKGHSHVYWYRQLPEEGLKFMVYLQKENIIDESGMPKERFSAEFPKEGPSILRIQQVVRGDSAAYFCASSPSRGTDTQYFGPGTRLTVL.

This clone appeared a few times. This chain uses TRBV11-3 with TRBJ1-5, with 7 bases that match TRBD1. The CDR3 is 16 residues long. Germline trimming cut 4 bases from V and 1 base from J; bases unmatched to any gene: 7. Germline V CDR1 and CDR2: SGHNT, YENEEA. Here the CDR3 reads CASSSRGPASNQPQHF. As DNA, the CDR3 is TGTGCCAGCAGCTCAAGGGGGCCGGCGAGCAATCAGCCCCAGCATTTT.

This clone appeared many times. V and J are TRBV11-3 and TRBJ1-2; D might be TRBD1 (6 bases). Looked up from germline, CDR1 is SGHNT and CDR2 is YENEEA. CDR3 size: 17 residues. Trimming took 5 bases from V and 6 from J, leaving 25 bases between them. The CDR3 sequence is CASSAGLSDSRVNGYTF. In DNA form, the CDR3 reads TGTGCCAGCAGCGCTGGCCTCTCGGACAGTCGGGTAAATGGCTACACCTTC.

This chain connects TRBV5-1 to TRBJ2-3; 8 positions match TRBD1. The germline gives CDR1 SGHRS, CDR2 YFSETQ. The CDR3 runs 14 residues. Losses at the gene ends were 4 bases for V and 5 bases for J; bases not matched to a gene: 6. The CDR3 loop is CASSVGQGQDTQYF. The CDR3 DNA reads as TGCGCCAGCAGCGTCGGACAGGGACAAGATACGCAGTATTTT.

The CDR3 protein is CASKLAGGYNEQFF. CDR3 bases: TGTGCCAGTAAGTTGGCGGGGGGATACAATGAGCAGTTCTTC. This chain links TRBV19 with TRBJ2-1; 8 bases map to TRBD2. Trimming at V came to 7 bases and at J to 4 bases, leaving 6 bases not matched to a gene. CDR1 and CDR2 from the germline V gene are LNHDA and SQIVND (reference sequence). The CDR3 is made up of 14 amino acids. Looking up the rest from reference TRBV19 and TRBJ2-1 gives the full variable domain: DGGITQSPKYLFRKEGQNVTLSCEQNLNHDAMYWYRQDPGQGLRLIYYSQIVNDFQKGDIAEGYSVSREKKESFPLTVTSAQKNPTAFYLCASKLAGGYNEQFFGPGTRLTVL.

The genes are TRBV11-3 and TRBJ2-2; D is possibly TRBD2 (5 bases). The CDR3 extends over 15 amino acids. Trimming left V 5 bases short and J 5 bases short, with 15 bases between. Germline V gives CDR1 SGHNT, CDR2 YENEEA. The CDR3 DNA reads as TGTGCCAGCAGCCCGACACGGGGTTGGACCGGGGAGCTGTTTTTT. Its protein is CASSPTRGWTGELFF.

CDR3 sequence reads: CASSPHGQGPSQQYF. DNA for the CDR3: TGTGCCAGCAGCCCCCATGGACAGGGCCCATCACAGCAGTACTTC. This chain uses TRBV9 with TRBJ2-7, with TRBD1 identical over 8 bases. From germline, CDR1 is SGDLS and CDR2 YYNGEE. This CDR3 is 15 amino acids long. Trimming at V came to 4 bases and at J to 8 bases, leaving 14 bases not matched to a gene.

CDR3: CAWSAFGPYEQYF. The CDR3 coding sequence is TGTGCCTGGAGTGCTTTTGGGCCCTACGAGCAGTACTTC. The chain combines TRBV30 with TRBJ2-7; D gene unclear. From germline, CDR1 is GTSNPN and CDR2 SVGIG (reference sequence). The germline V and J ends were trimmed by 1 base and 2 bases, with 9 bases remaining between them. CDR3 size: 13 residues.

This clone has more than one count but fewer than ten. Written as DNA, the CDR3 is TGTGCCAGCAGCGTGAATCCGGGAGCTCAAGAGACCCAGTACTTC. Translated: CASSVNPGAQETQYF. This sequence joins TRBV9 and TRBJ2-5, with D perhaps TRBD2 (6 bases). CDR1 SGDLS and CDR2 YYNGEE come from the germline V gene. V dropped 2 bases and J dropped 2 bases, with 13 bases sitting between them. The CDR3 totals 15 residues.